This TCR beta chain was sequenced in a study of blood T cell repertoires in COVID-19. A COVID-19 case had been met by exposed participants during the 2 weeks before study entry. Profiled with immunoSEQ multiplex PCR; TCRdb holds only in-frame clones, not every one. The profile shows 150,000 to 200,000 clones, roughly 84% of them singletons. The CDR3 covers 16 residues. V shed 4 bases and J 4 bases; nucleotides not matched to a gene: 13. Looked up from germline, CDR1 is SGHKS and CDR2 is YYEKEE (reference sequence). This TCR was recovered from a woman aged 30 to 39 who had been exposed to COVID-19. Sequencing was carried out using PBMCs or T cells enriched from blood (not recorded which). V usage is TRBV5-5 and J usage is TRBJ1-2; 7 bases line up with TRBD1. CDR3 amino acids: CASSRDRVLSSYGYTF. The CDR3 coding sequence is TGTGCCAGCAGCCGAGACAGGGTCTTATCGAGCTATGGCTACACCTTC. Variable domain in full (rest from reference TRBV5-5 and TRBJ1-2): DAGVTQSPTHLIKTRGQQVTLRCSPISGHKSVSWYQQVLGQGPQFIFQYYEKEERGRGNFPDRFSARQFPNYSSELNVNALLLGDSALYLCASSRDRVLSSYGYTFGSGTRLTVV.